Presented here are 22 T cell receptor beta chains from one specimen sequenced in a study of regulatory dendritic cells for organ transplantation. Allogeneic regulatory or mature dendritic cells were co-cultured for approximately 5 days with CFSE-labeled sorted T cells at 1:10. These TCRs are of unknown antigen specificity. Libraries were prepared by immunoSEQ multiplex PCR; TCRdb keeps only in-frame clonotypes and omits some of them. The sample consists of about 21,000 clones, 85% of them appearing once. Sequencing was performed on naive CD4+ T cells from blood cultured with dendritic cells. Subset reported: CD45RA+ naive T cells. The receptor set was obtained from a human donor in good health.

This sequence joins TRBV9 and TRBJ1-1; perhaps TRBD1 as D (6 bases). CDR1 SGDLS and CDR2 YYNGEE come from the germline V gene. This CDR3 has 15 residues. Between the trimmed V and J ends, which lost 2 bases and 1 base, there was a span of 12 bases. The CDR3 coding sequence is TGTGCCAGCAGCGTGACCGGGACACCGAACACTGAAGCTTTCTTT. This encodes CASSVTGTPNTEAFF.

J is TRBJ1-1 and V is TRBV18, with D tentatively TRBD1 (6 bases). CDR1 and CDR2 from the germline V gene are KGHSH and LQKENI. Trimming pared 3 bases from V and 1 base from J, leaving 9 bases between. CDR3 length equals 14 residues. The CDR3 spells CASSPQGRNTEAFF. DNA of the CDR3: TGTGCCAGCTCACCTCAGGGGAGGAACACTGAAGCTTTCTTT.

The rearrangement links TRBV2 to TRBJ1-2; 9 nucleotides line up with TRBD1. The CDR3 is 16 amino acids. Losses at the gene ends were 5 bases for V and 0 bases for J; bases not matched to a gene: 7. The germline V gene has CDR1 SNHLY and CDR2 FYNNEI. This chain's CDR3 is CASSSRDRAANYGYTF. For the CDR3, the DNA is TGTGCCAGCAGTTCCCGGGACAGGGCAGCTAACTATGGCTACACCTTC.

The genes are TRBV28 and TRBJ1-1; 7 nucleotides line up with TRBD1. This CDR3 has 14 residues. V dropped 10 bases and J dropped 2; count of bases not matched to a gene: 10. From germline, CDR1 is MDHEN and CDR2 SYDVKM. This CDR3 is CAIGIPGGNTEAFF. Written as DNA, the CDR3 is TGTGCCATCGGAATCCCAGGGGGTAACACTGAAGCTTTCTTT.

This chain joins TRBV27 and TRBJ2-3; 15 bases align to TRBD2. The V segment lost 6 bases and the J segment 3 bases; nucleotides outside the gene matches: 19. Germline V gene data show CDR1 as MNHEY and CDR2 as SMNVEV (reference sequence). There are 21 residues in the CDR3. CDR3 residues: CASSIGAARTSGRALTDTQYF. DNA of the CDR3: TGTGCCAGCAGCATAGGAGCCGCAAGGACTAGCGGGAGGGCCCTTACAGATACGCAGTATTTT.

The chain joins TRBV18 to TRBJ1-1; D ambiguous. The CDR3 has 13 amino acids. The V gene lost 2 bases and the J gene lost 8 bases, with 12 bases spanning the gap. Per germline, CDR1 KGHSH and CDR2 LQKENI. CDR3 loop: CASSPGGLREAFF. In DNA form, the CDR3 reads TGTGCCAGCTCACCAGGTGGTCTTAGGGAAGCTTTCTTT.

CDR3 DNA sequence: TGTGCCAGCAGCTCTACTAGCGGATGGCAAGAGACCCAGTACTTC. Residues: CASSSTSGWQETQYF. This chain uses TRBV6-5 with TRBJ2-5, with 8 bases matching TRBD2. Unmatched junction bases numbered 8, after V lost 6 bases and J lost 2 bases. Germline V gene data show CDR1 as MNHEY and CDR2 as SVGAGI. CDR3 size: 15 residues.

The J gene is TRBJ1-5, the V gene TRBV6-6; unclear D gene. Germline loops: CDR1 MNHNY, CDR2 SVGAGI (reference sequence). CDR3 length: 16 amino acids. The V gene lost 8 bases and the J gene lost 2 bases, with 19 bases spanning the gap. CDR3: CASHGSLGGGNQPQHF. In DNA form, the CDR3 reads TGTGCCAGCCACGGCTCACTAGGAGGCGGCAATCAGCCCCAGCATTTT.

This clone was observed a few times. The genes are TRBV7-6 and TRBJ1-5; TRBD1 agrees at 8 bases. Per germline, CDR1 SGHVS and CDR2 FNYEAQ. V shed 8 bases, J shed 9 bases, and the junction held 12 bases outside the gene matches. The CDR3 has 14 residues. Here the CDR3 reads CASAGQGGNGPQHF. CDR3 coding DNA: TGTGCCAGCGCTGGACAGGGTGGGAACGGGCCCCAGCATTTT.

The genes are TRBV11-1 and TRBJ2-2; D unresolved. CDR3 length: 14 residues. Germline CDR1 SGHAT, CDR2 FQDESV (reference sequence). V was cut by 1 base and J by 7 bases, with 10 bases left in between. DNA for the CDR3: TGTGCCAGCAGCTTAGTACAGCCCTACGGGGAGCTGTTTTTT. Amino acids: CASSLVQPYGELFF. Filled out from reference TRBV11-1 and TRBJ2-2, the complete variable domain reads EAEVAQSPRYKITEKSQAVAFWCDPISGHATLYWYRQILGQGPELLVQFQDESVVDDSQLPKDRFSAERLKGVDSTLKIQPAELGDSAMYLCASSLVQPYGELFFGEGSRLTVL.

V usage is TRBV5-6 and J usage is TRBJ2-1; D unresolved. V was trimmed by 4 bases and J by 5 bases, leaving 25 bases between them. The CDR3 is 18 amino acids. Germline assignment: CDR1 SGHDT and CDR2 YYEEEE. This CDR3 is CASSPWGSSGRVNNEQFF. The CDR3 DNA follows: TGTGCCAGCAGCCCCTGGGGTAGCTCAGGCAGAGTGAACAATGAGCAGTTCTTC.

The J gene is TRBJ1-3, the V gene TRBV20-1; D gene unclear. The V gene lost 3 bases and the J gene lost 3 bases, with 3 bases spanning the gap. Germline CDR1 reads DFQATT; CDR2 reads SNEGSKA (reference sequence). This CDR3 contains 11 residues. In DNA form, the CDR3 reads TGCAGTGCTAGGGTTGGAAACACCATATATTTT. This codes for CSARVGNTIYF.

J is TRBJ2-3 and V is TRBV19; the D is unclear. The CDR3 has 13 amino acids. V dropped 2 bases and J dropped 3 bases, with 6 bases sitting between them. The germline V gene has CDR1 LNHDA and CDR2 SQIVND (reference sequence). This CDR3 reads CASSIRPTDTQYF. DNA of the CDR3: TGTGCCAGTAGTATAAGGCCAACAGATACGCAGTATTTT.

The V gene is TRBV7-2, the J gene TRBJ1-1, with D possibly matching TRBD1 (6 bases). V shed 0 bases and J shed 0 bases, with 17 bases lying between them. Germline V gene lookup returns CDR1 SGHTA and CDR2 FQGNSA. The CDR3 contains 18 residues. The chain's CDR3 is CASSLASRGGPLNTEAFF. CDR3 DNA: TGTGCCAGCAGCTTAGCGTCTAGAGGGGGTCCCTTGAACACTGAAGCTTTCTTT.

This sequence joins TRBV6-1 and TRBJ2-7; D is undetermined. The germline V gene encodes CDR1 MNHNS and CDR2 SASEGT. CDR3 size: 15 residues. Trimming shortened V by 0 bases and J by 7 bases, and 16 bases separated the two germline ends. The CDR3 sequence: CASSEAGRPTSEQYF. The CDR3 DNA sequence: TGTGCCAGCAGTGAAGCGGGTCGTCCCACGTCTGAGCAGTACTTC.

The genes are TRBV10-3 and TRBJ1-1, with unresolved D. Germline CDR1 is ENHRY and CDR2 is SYGVKD. The V end was cut by 0 bases, the J end by 3 bases, with 8 bases between. The CDR3 loop spans 14 amino acids. The CDR3 protein is CAISESEGYTEAFF. The CDR3 nucleotides read TGTGCCATCAGTGAGTCAGAGGGATACACTGAAGCTTTCTTT.

This rearrangement joins TRBV19 to TRBJ2-3; D might be TRBD1 or TRBD2, each matching 6 bases. The CDR3 extends over 15 amino acids. V was shortened by 5 bases and J by 3 bases, with 15 bases between the two germline ends. Germline V CDR1 and CDR2: LNHDA, SQIVND (reference sequence). The chain's CDR3 is CASSPTGGFTDTQYF. As DNA, the CDR3 is TGTGCCAGTAGTCCAACCGGGGGCTTTACAGATACGCAGTATTTT.

V gene TRBV28 combines with J gene TRBJ2-4, with D perhaps matching TRBD2 (7 bases). Trimming took off 2 bases at V and 0 bases at J, with 23 bases between the two ends. The CDR3 consists of 20 residues. Germline CDR1 is MDHEN and CDR2 is SYDVKM. DNA for the CDR3: TGTGCCAGCAGTTTAAACCCCAAGGGGGGGGGCCGATTAGCCAAAAACATTCAGTACTTC. Protein: CASSLNPKGGGRLAKNIQYF.

The V and J genes are TRBV28 and TRBJ2-3, with D possibly matching TRBD2 (6 bases). Trimming pared 2 bases from V and 4 bases from J, leaving 13 bases between. Germline V gene lookup returns CDR1 MDHEN and CDR2 SYDVKM. This CDR3 region has 15 residues. The CDR3 DNA follows: TGTGCCAGCAGTTTAACCCGGGAGCCCCCAGATACGCAGTATTTT. Translation: CASSLTREPPDTQYF. The variable domain in full, with the rest retrieved from reference TRBV28 and TRBJ2-3, is DVKVTQSSRYLVKRTGEKVFLECVQDMDHENMFWYRQDPGLGLRLIYFSYDVKMKEKGDIPEGYSVSREKKERFSLILESASTNQTSMYLCASSLTREPPDTQYFGPGTRLTVL.

The chain carries TRBV7-2 and TRBJ2-3, with D hard to call. CDR1 SGHTA and CDR2 FQGNSA come from the germline V gene. V lost 2 bases to trimming and J lost 6 bases, with 9 bases between them. The CDR3 is made up of 13 amino acids. The CDR3 loop is CASSLRPRDTQYF. The CDR3 DNA reads as TGTGCCAGCAGCTTACGGCCGCGGGATACGCAGTATTTT.

V and J are TRBV18 and TRBJ2-7, with TRBD2 identical over 11 bases. The CDR3 consists of 16 residues. The germline CDR1 and CDR2 sequences are KGHSH and LQKENI. V lost 5 bases to trimming and J lost 2 bases; unmatched junction nucleotides: 8. CDR3 residues: CASSRTSGSRAYEQYF. The CDR3 nucleotides read TGTGCCAGCTCAAGGACTAGCGGGTCTAGGGCCTACGAGCAGTACTTC.

V gene TRBV4-2 combines with J gene TRBJ2-1, with TRBD2 matching 8 bases. V shed 0 bases and J 3 bases; nucleotides not matched to a gene: 10. This CDR3 is built from 18 residues. Germline values: CDR1 LGHNA, CDR2 YNFKEQ. The CDR3 loop is CASSQDGLAGTIYNEQFF. CDR3 nucleotides: TGTGCCAGCAGCCAAGATGGATTAGCGGGGACCATCTACAATGAGCAGTTCTTC.